Listed below are T cell receptor beta chains from one sample, sequenced in a study of human T cells and chemical hapten exposure. From the RACE reads, TCRdb called clonotypes with MiXCR, one entry per CDR3 protein. The table has approximately 80,000 distinct CDR3 sequences, roughly a tenth seen once. This sample comprised whole blood, obtained in connection with sensitization to the hapten diphenylcyclopropenone (DPC). The receptors shown here come from a woman in her 50s with alopecia areata. Some clones in this sample may be carry-over from other donors' samples. Both conserved end residues are part of each CDR3. The order of the fields is D gene, clone size, J gene, V gene, CDR3 DNA, CDR3 protein. A D gene is named only where the DNA matches it firmly. The size field is filled for only some rows; it gives once, few, many or a size class.

-,many,TRBJ1-4,TRBV18,TGTGCCAGCTCACCAGGCGGGCCAGGAAATGAAAAACTGTTTTTT,CASSPGGPGNEKLFF
-,many,TRBJ1-6,TRBV19,TGTGCCAGTAGTATACTTCAGAGTTCACCCCTCCACTTT,CASSILQSSPLHF
TRBD2,few,TRBJ2-5,TRBV28,TGTGCCAGCAGTTCCCCGTCCAGCGGGAGTGAGACCCAGTACTTC,CASSSPSSGSETQYF
-,many,TRBJ2-1,TRBV7-8,TGTGCCAGCAGCTTAGCGGGATCGGTTAATGAGCAGTTCTTC,CASSLAGSVNEQFF
-,-,TRBJ2-3,TRBV7-2,TGTGCCAGCAGCTTAAAAAGCGGTAGCACAGATACGCAGTATTTT,CASSLKSGSTDTQYF
TRBD1,few,TRBJ2-5,TRBV18,TGTGCCAGCTCACCTCCCGGGACAGGGCGTCCGGAGACCCAGTACTTC,CASSPPGTGRPETQYF
-,many,TRBJ2-3,TRBV9,TGTGCCAGCACCGTCCTTTTGGGAGATACGCAGTATTTT,CASTVLLGDTQYF
-,many,TRBJ2-2,TRBV6-4,TGTGCCAGCAGTGAAGGCGACTCGAACACCGGGGAGCTGTTTTTT,CASSEGDSNTGELFF
-,few,TRBJ2-5,TRBV3-1,TGTGCCAGCAGTCCCAACCATCAAGAGACCCAGTACTTC,CASSPNHQETQYF
-,-,TRBJ2-5,TRBV11-2,TGTGCCAGCAGTCAGACTGGTTTGGAGACCCAGTACTTC,CASSQTGLETQYF
-,-,TRBJ1-2,TRBV28,TGTGCCAGCAGTCCGCCGATGGGCCAGGGCTACACCTTC,CASSPPMGQGYTF
TRBD1,-,TRBJ2-3,TRBV27,TGTGCCAGCAGTTTCTCGGGACAGAGCACAGATACGCAGTATTTT,CASSFSGQSTDTQYF
TRBD2,many,TRBJ2-1,TRBV19,TGTGCCAGTGATACCGGGACTAGCGGACCCCTTAACTTC,CASDTGTSGPLNF
-,few,TRBJ1-1,TRBV20-1,TGCAGTGGAAAGGGGGGGGCAGGCACTGAAGCTTTCTTT,CSGKGGAGTEAFF
-,-,TRBJ2-7,TRBV28,TGTGCCAGCAAACCCCTAGGGACTTCAGAGCAGTACTTC,CASKPLGTSEQYF
TRBD2,-,TRBJ2-3,TRBV11-2,TGTGCCAGCAGACTAGCGGGAGGTCAAGATACGCAGTATTTT,CASRLAGGQDTQYF
TRBD1,many,TRBJ1-1,TRBV7-9,TGTGCCAGCAGCTCCGGGACAGGGGGCCCTGAAGCTTTCTTT,CASSSGTGGPEAFF
TRBD1,few,TRBJ2-7,TRBV29-1,TGCAGCGTTCGAAGAAATCAGGGGGACTACGAGCAGTACTTC,CSVRRNQGDYEQYF
-,-,TRBJ1-1,TRBV2,TGTGCCAGCATCGGAATGCCTTCTGAAGCTTTCTTT,CASIGMPSEAFF
-,many,TRBJ2-1,TRBV12-3/TRBV12-4,TGTGCCAGCAGCTTAGTATACAATGAGCAGTTCTTC,CASSLVYNEQFF
-,few,TRBJ2-7,TRBV7-6,TGTGCCAGCAGCTTAGCCCCTAGGAGCTCCTACGAGCAGTACTTC,CASSLAPRSSYEQYF
TRBD1,few,TRBJ1-3,TRBV4-3,TGCGCCAGCAGCCAAGGAACAGGGGCCGGCAACACCATATATTTT,CASSQGTGAGNTIYF
-,-,TRBJ2-6,TRBV6-5,TGTGCCAGCAGTTATCGGGCTGGGGCCAACGTCCTGACTTTC,CASSYRAGANVLTF
-,many,TRBJ1-1,TRBV29-1,TGCAGCGAACAGCGGGGGGCTTTGAACACTGAAGCTTTCTTT,CSEQRGALNTEAFF
TRBD2,many,TRBJ2-3,TRBV20-1,TGCAGTGTGGAGGGCGGGAGCACCACAGATACGCAGTATTTT,CSVEGGSTTDTQYF
TRBD1,many,TRBJ1-2,TRBV28,TGTGCCAGCGGGACAGGGGGCGCGGGGAGCTATGGCTACACCTTC,CASGTGGAGSYGYTF
-,-,TRBJ2-2,TRBV2,TGTGCCAGCAGTGGAGTCGGGCCAGCGACCGGGGAGCTGTTTTTT,CASSGVGPATGELFF
TRBD1,many,TRBJ1-5,TRBV20-1,TGCAGTGCTACCATTCCCAGGGGGAAAGGCAATCAGCCCCAGCATTTT,CSATIPRGKGNQPQHF
TRBD2,many,TRBJ2-5,TRBV28,TGTGCCAGCAGTTTGGATGGCGGGAGAGGGGAGACCCAGTACTTC,CASSLDGGRGETQYF
TRBD2,many,TRBJ2-1,TRBV10-1,TGCGCCAGCAGTGAGTCGACTAAAACTAGCGGGAGTAAAAATGAGCAGTTCTTC,CASSESTKTSGSKNEQFF
TRBD2,-,TRBJ2-5,TRBV6-5,TGTGCCAGCAGCGACTTACAGTCGCTAGCGGGCCAAGAGACCCAGTACTTC,CASSDLQSLAGQETQYF
-,many,TRBJ2-2,TRBV18,TGTGCCAGCTCACCTCGTGCCAACACCGGGGAGCTGTTTTTT,CASSPRANTGELFF
-,many,TRBJ2-7,TRBV5-1,TGCGCCAGCAGTTGGACCGGGACCGGCTCCTACGAGCAGTACTTC,CASSWTGTGSYEQYF
TRBD1,many,TRBJ1-6,TRBV7-9,TGTGCCAGCAGCGCTCCGGGACAGGGTAATTCACCCCTCCACTTT,CASSAPGQGNSPLHF
-,many,TRBJ2-7,TRBV3-1,TGTGCCAGCAGCCCTGACTGGGGCCACTACGAGCAGTACTTC,CASSPDWGHYEQYF
-,many,TRBJ1-1,TRBV6-1,TGTGCCAGCAGTGAACGGGTACACACTGAAGCTTTCTTT,CASSERVHTEAFF
TRBD1,-,TRBJ2-7,TRBV11-2,TGTGCCAGCAGCTTACTCCCCGGGGACAGGGGGCTAAGCGAGCAGTACTTC,CASSLLPGDRGLSEQYF
-,many,TRBJ1-6,TRBV6-5,TGTGCCAGCAGCCTACGAAGGGATAATTCACCCCTCCACTTT,CASSLRRDNSPLHF
-,many,TRBJ2-3,TRBV29-1,TGCAGCGCTCAGGCTAGGGTTGGCACAGATACGCAGTATTTT,CSAQARVGTDTQYF
TRBD2,-,TRBJ2-1,TRBV3-1,TGTGCCAGCAGCCAGCCGGGACTAGTAGGCGAGCAGTTCTTC,CASSQPGLVGEQFF
-,many,TRBJ2-6,TRBV9,TGTGCCAGCAGCCTAAGCTCCTCTGGGGCCAACGTCCTGACTTTC,CASSLSSSGANVLTF
-,-,TRBJ2-1,TRBV7-2,TGTGCCAGCAGCTTAGTCGGTGAGCAGTTCTTC,CASSLVGEQFF
-,many,TRBJ2-3,TRBV9,TGTGCCAGCAGCGACGGGGCCACAGATACGCAGTATTTT,CASSDGATDTQYF
TRBD2,few,TRBJ2-1,TRBV7-9,TGTGCCAGCAGCCCCACCGGGTCTGGGAGTCGGCTAGCGGGGGGGGCCGGGCAGTTCTTC,CASSPTGSGSRLAGGAGQFF
-,few,TRBJ1-2,TRBV6-5,TGTGCCAGCACCCAAACGGGTTACAAGCATGGCTACACCTTC,CASTQTGYKHGYTF
-,-,TRBJ2-5,TRBV29-1,TGCAGCGTCGAGCTGTTCCAAGAGACCCAGTACTTC,CSVELFQETQYF
-,-,TRBJ1-5,TRBV28,TGTGCCAGCAGTTCTGGTCAGCCCCAGCATTTT,CASSSGQPQHF
-,-,TRBJ2-3,TRBV7-3,TGTGCCAGCAGCCCCCACCGTAGCACAGATACGCAGTATTTT,CASSPHRSTDTQYF
TRBD1,many,TRBJ1-2,TRBV5-1,TGCGCCAGCAGCCCGGAGGGGGCTGCTGGCTACACCTTC,CASSPEGAAGYTF
-,many,TRBJ2-1,TRBV6-1,TGTGCCAGCAGTGAACGGAGGGCCGGATCGGGGGAGCAGTTCTTC,CASSERRAGSGEQFF
-,few,TRBJ2-7,TRBV11-1,TGTGCCAGCAGCTTTAGGGGGGCGAGCTACGAGCAGTACTTC,CASSFRGASYEQYF
TRBD2,many,TRBJ2-1,TRBV19,TGTGCCAGTAGTCCCTTTCGACTAGCGGGAGTGGATGAGCAGTTCTTC,CASSPFRLAGVDEQFF
-,-,TRBJ1-2,TRBV6-6,TGTGCCAGCAGTTCATGGGAGGGCTACACCTTC,CASSSWEGYTF
TRBD1,many,TRBJ1-5,TRBV28,TGTGCCAGCAGTACCATCCGGGACAGGGGGCTTCAGCCCCAGCATTTT,CASSTIRDRGLQPQHF
-,-,TRBJ2-7,TRBV14,TGTGCCAGCAGCCAAGTGTTACAGGCCGAGCAGTACTTC,CASSQVLQAEQYF
TRBD1,many,TRBJ1-5,TRBV13,TGTGCCAGCAGCTTGGGGCCGGGACAGGGTGGCCCAAGCAATCAGCCCCAGCATTTT,CASSLGPGQGGPSNQPQHF
-,-,TRBJ2-7,TRBV5-1,TGCGCCAGCAGCTCCTTCCCCCGGGGCGAGCAGTACTTC,CASSSFPRGEQYF
-,few,TRBJ1-1,TRBV5-1,TGCGCCAGCAGCTTGCATGGGCAGCCGAACACTGAAGCTTTCTTT,CASSLHGQPNTEAFF
TRBD1,few,TRBJ1-1,TRBV5-4,TGTGCCAGCAGCTTATTGGACAGGTACACTGAAGCTTTCTTT,CASSLLDRYTEAFF